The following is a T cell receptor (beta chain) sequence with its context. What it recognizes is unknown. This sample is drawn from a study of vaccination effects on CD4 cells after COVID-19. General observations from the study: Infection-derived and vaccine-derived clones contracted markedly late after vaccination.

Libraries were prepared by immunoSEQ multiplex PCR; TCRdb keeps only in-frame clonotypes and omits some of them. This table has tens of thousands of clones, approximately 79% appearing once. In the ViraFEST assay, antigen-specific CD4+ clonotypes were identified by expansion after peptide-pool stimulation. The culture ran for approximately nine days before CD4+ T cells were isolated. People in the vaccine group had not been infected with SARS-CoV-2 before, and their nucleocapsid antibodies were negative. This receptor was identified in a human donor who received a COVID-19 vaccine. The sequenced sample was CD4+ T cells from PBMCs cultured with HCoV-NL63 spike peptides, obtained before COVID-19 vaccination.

The CDR3, as DNA: TGTGCCAGCAGCTTAGTAGGGGGGGATGGCTACACCTTC. Protein sequence: CASSLVGGDGYTF. The chain joins TRBV7-9 to TRBJ1-2; TRBD1 is a possible D gene (6 bases). Germline values: CDR1 SEHNR, CDR2 FQNEAQ (reference sequence). Trimming pared 1 base from V and 6 bases from J, leaving 9 bases between. The CDR3 loop spans 13 amino acids.